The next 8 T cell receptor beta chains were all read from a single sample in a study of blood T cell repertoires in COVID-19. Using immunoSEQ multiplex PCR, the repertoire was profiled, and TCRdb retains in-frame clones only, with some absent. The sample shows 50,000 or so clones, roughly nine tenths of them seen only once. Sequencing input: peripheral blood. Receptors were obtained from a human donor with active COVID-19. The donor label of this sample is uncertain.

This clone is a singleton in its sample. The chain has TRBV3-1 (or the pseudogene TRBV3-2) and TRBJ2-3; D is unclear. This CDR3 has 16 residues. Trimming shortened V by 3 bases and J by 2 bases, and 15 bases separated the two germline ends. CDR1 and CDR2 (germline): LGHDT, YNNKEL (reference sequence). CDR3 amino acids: CASSHSSRVPTDTQYF. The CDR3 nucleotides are TGTGCCAGCAGCCATTCATCCCGCGTGCCCACAGATACGCAGTATTTT.

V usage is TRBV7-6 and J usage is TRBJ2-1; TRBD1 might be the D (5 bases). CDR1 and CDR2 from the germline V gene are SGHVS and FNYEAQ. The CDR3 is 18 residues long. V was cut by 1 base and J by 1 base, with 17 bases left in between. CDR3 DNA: TGTGCCAGCAGCTTAGATCGGCCTGGGGCGGAATCCTACAATGAGCAGTTCTTC. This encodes CASSLDRPGAESYNEQFF.

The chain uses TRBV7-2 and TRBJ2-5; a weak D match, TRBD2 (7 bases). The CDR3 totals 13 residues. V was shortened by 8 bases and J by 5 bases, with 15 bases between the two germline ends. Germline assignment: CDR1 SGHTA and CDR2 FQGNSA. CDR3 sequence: CASRRGAGETQYF. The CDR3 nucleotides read TGTGCCAGCCGCCGGGGGGCCGGGGAGACCCAGTACTTC.

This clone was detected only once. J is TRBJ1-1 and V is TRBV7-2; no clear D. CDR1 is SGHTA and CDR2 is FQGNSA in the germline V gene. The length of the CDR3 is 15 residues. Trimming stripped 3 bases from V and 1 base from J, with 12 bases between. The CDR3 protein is CASSFVEAPNTEAFF. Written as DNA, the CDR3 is TGTGCCAGCAGCTTCGTCGAAGCCCCGAACACTGAAGCTTTCTTT. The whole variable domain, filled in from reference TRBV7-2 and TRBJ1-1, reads GAGVSQSPSNKVTEKGKDVELRCDPISGHTALYWYRQSLGQGLEFLIYFQGNSAPDKSGLPSDRFSAERTGGSVSTLTIQRTQQEDSAVYLCASSFVEAPNTEAFFGQGTRLTVV.

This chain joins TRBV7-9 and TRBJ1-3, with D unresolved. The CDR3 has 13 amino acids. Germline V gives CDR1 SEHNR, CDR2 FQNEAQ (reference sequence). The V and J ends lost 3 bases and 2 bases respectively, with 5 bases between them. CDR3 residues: CASSLQTGNTIYF. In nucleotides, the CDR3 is TGTGCCAGCAGCTTGCAGACTGGAAACACCATATATTTT.

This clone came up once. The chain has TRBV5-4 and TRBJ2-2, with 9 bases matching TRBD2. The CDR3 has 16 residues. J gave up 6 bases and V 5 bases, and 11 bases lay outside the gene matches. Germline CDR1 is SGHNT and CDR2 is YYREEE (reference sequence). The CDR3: CASRAGAGGRPGELFF. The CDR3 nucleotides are TGTGCCAGCAGGGCGGGAGCGGGGGGTCGGCCCGGGGAGCTGTTTTTT.

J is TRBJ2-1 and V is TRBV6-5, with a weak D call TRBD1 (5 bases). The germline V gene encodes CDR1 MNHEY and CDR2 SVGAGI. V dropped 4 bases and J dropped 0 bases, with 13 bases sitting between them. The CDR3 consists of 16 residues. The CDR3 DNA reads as TGTGCCAGCAGTTCCCCTAGGGGTAACTCCTACAATGAGCAGTTCTTC. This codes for CASSSPRGNSYNEQFF.

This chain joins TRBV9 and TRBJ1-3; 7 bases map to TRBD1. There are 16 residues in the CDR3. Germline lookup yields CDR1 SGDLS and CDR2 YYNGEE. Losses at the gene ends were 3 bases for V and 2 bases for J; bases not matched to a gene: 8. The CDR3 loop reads CASSANRGEAGNTIYF. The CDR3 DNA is TGTGCCAGCAGCGCTAACAGGGGAGAAGCTGGAAACACCATATATTTT.